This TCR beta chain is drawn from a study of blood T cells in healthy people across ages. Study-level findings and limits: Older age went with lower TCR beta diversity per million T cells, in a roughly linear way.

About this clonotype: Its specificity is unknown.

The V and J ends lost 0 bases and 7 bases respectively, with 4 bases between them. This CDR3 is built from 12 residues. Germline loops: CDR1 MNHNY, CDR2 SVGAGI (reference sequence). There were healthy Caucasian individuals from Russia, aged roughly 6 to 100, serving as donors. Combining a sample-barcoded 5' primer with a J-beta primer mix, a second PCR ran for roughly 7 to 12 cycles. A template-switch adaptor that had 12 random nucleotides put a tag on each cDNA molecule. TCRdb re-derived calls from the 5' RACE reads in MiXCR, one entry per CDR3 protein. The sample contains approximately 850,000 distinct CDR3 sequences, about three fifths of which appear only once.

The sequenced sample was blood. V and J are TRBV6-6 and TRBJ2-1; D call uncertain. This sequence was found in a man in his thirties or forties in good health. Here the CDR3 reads CASSYSFNEQFF. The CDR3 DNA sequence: TGTGCCAGCAGTTACTCGTTTAATGAGCAGTTCTTC.